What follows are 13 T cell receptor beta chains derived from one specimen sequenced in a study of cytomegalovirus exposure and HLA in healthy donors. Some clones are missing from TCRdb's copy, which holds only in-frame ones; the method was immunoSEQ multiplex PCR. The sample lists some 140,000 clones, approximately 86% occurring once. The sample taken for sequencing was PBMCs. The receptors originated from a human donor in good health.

In DNA form, the CDR3 reads TGTGCCAGCCGGGGGGGGGAGGCCTCTAACTATGGCTACACCTTC. Translation gives CASRGGEASNYGYTF. J is TRBJ1-2 and V is TRBV25-1; TRBD1 might be the D (5 bases). The length of the CDR3 is 15 residues. CDR1 is MGHDK and CDR2 is SYGVNS in the germline V gene. V lost 8 bases and J lost 0, with 16 bases in between.

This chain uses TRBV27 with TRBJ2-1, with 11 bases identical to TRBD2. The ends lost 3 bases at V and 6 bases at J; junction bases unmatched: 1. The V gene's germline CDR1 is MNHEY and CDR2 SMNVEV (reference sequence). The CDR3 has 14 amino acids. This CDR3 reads CASSFGTSGNEQFF. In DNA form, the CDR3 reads TGTGCCAGCAGTTTTGGGACTAGCGGCAATGAGCAGTTCTTC.

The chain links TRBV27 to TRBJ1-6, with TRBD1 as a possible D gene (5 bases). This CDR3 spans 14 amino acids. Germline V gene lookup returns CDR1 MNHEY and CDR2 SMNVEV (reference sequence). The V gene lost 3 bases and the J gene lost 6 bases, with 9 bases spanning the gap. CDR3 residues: CASSLGPANSPLHF. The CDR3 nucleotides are TGTGCCAGCAGTTTGGGGCCTGCTAATTCACCCCTCCACTTT.

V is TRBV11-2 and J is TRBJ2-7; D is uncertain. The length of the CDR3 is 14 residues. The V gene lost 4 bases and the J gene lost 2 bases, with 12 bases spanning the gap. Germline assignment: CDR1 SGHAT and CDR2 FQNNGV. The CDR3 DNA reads TGTGCCAGCAGCTCCGATATGGGCGCCTACGAGCAGTACTTC. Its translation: CASSSDMGAYEQYF.

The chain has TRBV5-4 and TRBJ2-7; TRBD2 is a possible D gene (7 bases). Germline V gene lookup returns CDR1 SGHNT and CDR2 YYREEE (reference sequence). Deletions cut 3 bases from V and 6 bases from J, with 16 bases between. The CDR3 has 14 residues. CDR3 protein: CASSWGGAQGEQYF. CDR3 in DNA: TGTGCCAGCAGCTGGGGGGGGGCACAAGGCGAGCAGTACTTC.

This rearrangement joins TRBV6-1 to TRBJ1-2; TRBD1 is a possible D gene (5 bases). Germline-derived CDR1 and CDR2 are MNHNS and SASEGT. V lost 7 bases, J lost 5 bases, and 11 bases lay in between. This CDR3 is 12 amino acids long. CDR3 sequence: CASTSAGYGYTF. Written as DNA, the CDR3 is TGTGCCAGCACGTCGGCAGGGTATGGCTACACCTTC.

The chain's CDR3 is CSFYTGGRTEAFF. CDR3 sequence (DNA): TGCAGCTTCTATACAGGGGGGAGGACTGAAGCTTTCTTT. The chain joins TRBV29-1 to TRBJ1-1, with TRBD1 identical over 8 bases. The CDR3 runs to 13 residues. V dropped 8 bases and J dropped 5; count of bases not matched to a gene: 10. Germline CDR1 SQVTM, CDR2 ANQGSEA.

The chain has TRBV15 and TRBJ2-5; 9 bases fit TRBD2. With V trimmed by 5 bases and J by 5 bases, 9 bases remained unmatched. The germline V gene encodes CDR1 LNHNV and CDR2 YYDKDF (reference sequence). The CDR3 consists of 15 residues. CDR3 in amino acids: CATSALAGGLETQYF. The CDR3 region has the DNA TGTGCCACCAGCGCGCTGGCGGGGGGGCTCGAGACCCAGTACTTC.

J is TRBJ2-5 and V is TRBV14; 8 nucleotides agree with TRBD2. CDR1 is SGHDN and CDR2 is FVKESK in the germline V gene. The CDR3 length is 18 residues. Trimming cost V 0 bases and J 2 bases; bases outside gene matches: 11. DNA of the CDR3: TGTGCCAGCAGCCAAGAGTTAATCAGCGGGGGCATTCAAGAGACCCAGTACTTC. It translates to CASSQELISGGIQETQYF.

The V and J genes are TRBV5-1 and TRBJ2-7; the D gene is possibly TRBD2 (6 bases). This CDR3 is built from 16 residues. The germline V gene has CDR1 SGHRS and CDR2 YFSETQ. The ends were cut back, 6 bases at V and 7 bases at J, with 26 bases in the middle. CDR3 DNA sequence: TGCGCCAGCAACCCCACGCGGGGACTTAAGGCTGGGGAGCAGTACTTC. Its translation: CASNPTRGLKAGEQYF.

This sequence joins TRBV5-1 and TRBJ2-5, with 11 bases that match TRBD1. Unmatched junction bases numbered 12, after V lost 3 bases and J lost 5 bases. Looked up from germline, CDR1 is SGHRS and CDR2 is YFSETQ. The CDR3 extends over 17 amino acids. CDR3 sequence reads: CASSSLSDRGLWETQYF. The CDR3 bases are TGCGCCAGCAGCTCTCTTTCGGACAGGGGGCTATGGGAGACCCAGTACTTC.

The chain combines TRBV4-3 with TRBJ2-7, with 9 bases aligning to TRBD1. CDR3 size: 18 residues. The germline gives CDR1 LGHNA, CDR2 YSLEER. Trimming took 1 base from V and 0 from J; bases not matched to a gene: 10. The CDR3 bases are TGCGCCAGCAGCCAAGGTCCGATCCGGGACAGGGTCTCCTACGAGCAGTACTTC. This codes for CASSQGPIRDRVSYEQYF.

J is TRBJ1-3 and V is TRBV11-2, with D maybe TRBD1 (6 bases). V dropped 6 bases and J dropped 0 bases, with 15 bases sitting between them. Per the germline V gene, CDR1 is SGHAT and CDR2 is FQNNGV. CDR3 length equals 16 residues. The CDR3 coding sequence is TGTGCCAGCAGGGAGCCAGGGGTACCCTCTGGAAACACCATATATTTT. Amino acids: CASREPGVPSGNTIYF.